Below, one TCR beta chain is given with its context. The antigen remains undetermined. Generated by immunoSEQ multiplex PCR, the TCRdb table keeps only in-frame clones and is missing some. Among hundreds of thousands of clones listed, around 89% were seen once. The data were taken from a study of Ad26.COV2.S vaccination and SARS-CoV-2 variants. Study summary: Donor was assigned to the Ad26.COV2.S arm of trial COV1001.

Treatment here: roughly 18 received Ad26.COV2.S at low or high dose, single or two shots; 5 received placebo; per-sample allocation not given. At day 63 after the first vaccine or placebo injection, samples were drawn. The study, taken as a whole, reports: Participants in the vaccine arm had higher spike-specific TCR breadth; placebo recipients had lower. Substantial breadth was reported for post-vaccination spike-specific CD8+ and CD4+ T cells.

This CDR3 contains 13 residues. Germline V gives CDR1 ENHRY, CDR2 SYGVKD. The trim removed 10 bases at V and 2 bases at J, leaving 6 bases unmatched. Sequenced here: peripheral blood, sampled in a trial of Ad26.COV2.S vaccine versus placebo. This receptor was taken from a person between 18 and 65 years old who received the Ad26.COV2.S COVID-19 vaccine or a placebo. The chain is built from TRBV10-3 and TRBJ1-1, with 8 nucleotides matching TRBD1. The CDR3 DNA reads as TGTGCCAGCGGGACAGGAAGTAACACTGAAGCTTTCTTT. Amino acid sequence: CASGTGSNTEAFF.